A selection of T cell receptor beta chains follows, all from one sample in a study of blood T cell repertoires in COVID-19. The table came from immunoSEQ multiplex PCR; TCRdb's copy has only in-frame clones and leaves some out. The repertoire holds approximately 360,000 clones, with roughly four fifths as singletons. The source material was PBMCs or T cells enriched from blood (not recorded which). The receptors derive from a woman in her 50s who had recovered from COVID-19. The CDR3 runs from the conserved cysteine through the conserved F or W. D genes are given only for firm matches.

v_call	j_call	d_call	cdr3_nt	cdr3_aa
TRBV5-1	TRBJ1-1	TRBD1	TGCGCCAGTCGTGACAGGGCCACGAACACTGAAGCTTTCTTT	CASRDRATNTEAFF
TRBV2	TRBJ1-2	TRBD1	TGTGCCAGCAGTGCCCCCAGGGGGCGCGCCCCCGGTTACTATGGCTACACCTTC	CASSAPRGRAPGYYGYTF
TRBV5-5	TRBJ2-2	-	TGTGCCAGCAGCTTGTCTACCGCGAACACCGGGGAGCTGTTTTTT	CASSLSTANTGELFF
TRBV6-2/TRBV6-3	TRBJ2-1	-	TGTGCCAGCACCCCGAGCCGGGGTTCCTACAATGAGCAGTTCTTC	CASTPSRGSYNEQFF
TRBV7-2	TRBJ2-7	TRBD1	TGTGCCAGCAGAGGGACAGGGAGCTACGAGCAGTACTTC	CASRGTGSYEQYF
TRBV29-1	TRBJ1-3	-	TGCAGCGGCCGAGGGCACTTCCCTGGAAACACCATATATTTT	CSGRGHFPGNTIYF
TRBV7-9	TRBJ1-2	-	TGTGCCAGCAGCTTAGTAGGCGGGAACTATGGCTACACCTTC	CASSLVGGNYGYTF
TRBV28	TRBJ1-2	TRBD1	TGTGCCAGCAGACAACAGGGGCTTGAGGATGGCTACACCTTC	CASRQQGLEDGYTF
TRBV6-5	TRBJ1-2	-	TGTGCCAGCAGTTCCTGGGGGAGGGACGCGAACTATGGCTACACCTTC	CASSSWGRDANYGYTF
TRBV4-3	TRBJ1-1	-	TGCGCCAGCAGCCAAGATTCGGGGTTCCGAACTGAAGCTTTCTTT	CASSQDSGFRTEAFF
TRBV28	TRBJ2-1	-	TGTGCCAGCAGTTTCTTGGGCCTAGCCGTCTTC	CASSFLGLAVF
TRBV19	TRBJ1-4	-	TGTGCCAGTAGGAATCTACTCACCGGGAAGGAAGGACTGTTTTTT	CASRNLLTGKEGLFF
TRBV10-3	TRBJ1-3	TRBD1	TGTGCCATCAGCGGACAGGGGAACTCTGGAAACACCATATATTTT	CAISGQGNSGNTIYF
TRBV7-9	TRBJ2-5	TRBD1	TGTGCCAGCAGCTCGGACAGGGGGCAAGAGACCCAGTACTTC	CASSSDRGQETQYF